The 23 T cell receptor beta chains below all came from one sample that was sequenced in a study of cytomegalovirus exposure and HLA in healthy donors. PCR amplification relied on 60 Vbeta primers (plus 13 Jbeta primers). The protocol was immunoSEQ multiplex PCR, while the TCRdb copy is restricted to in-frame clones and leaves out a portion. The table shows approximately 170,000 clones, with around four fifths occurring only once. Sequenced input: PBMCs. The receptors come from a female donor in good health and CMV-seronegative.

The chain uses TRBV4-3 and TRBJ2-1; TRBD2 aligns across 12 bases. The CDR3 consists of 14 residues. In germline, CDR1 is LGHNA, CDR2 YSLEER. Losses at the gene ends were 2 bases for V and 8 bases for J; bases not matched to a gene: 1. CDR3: CASSQLAGGYEQFF. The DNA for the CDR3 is TGCGCCAGCAGCCAACTAGCGGGGGGGTATGAGCAGTTCTTC.

CDR3 DNA sequence: TGTGCCAGCAGTGAAAGGGGGGGAGTCAGCAATCAGCCCCAGCATTTT. Translation gives CASSERGGVSNQPQHF. The genes are TRBV6-1 and TRBJ1-5; D is perhaps TRBD1 (6 bases). The germline V gene encodes CDR1 MNHNS and CDR2 SASEGT. This CDR3 comprises 16 residues. Trimming took off 2 bases at V and 1 base at J, with 12 bases between the two ends.

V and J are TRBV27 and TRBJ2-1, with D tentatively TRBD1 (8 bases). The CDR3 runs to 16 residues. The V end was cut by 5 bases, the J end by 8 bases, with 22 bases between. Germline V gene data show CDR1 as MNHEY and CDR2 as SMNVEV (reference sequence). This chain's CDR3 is CASSRPGGGRTHEQFF. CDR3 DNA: TGTGCCAGCAGTCGCCCAGGGGGCGGGAGAACCCATGAGCAGTTCTTC.

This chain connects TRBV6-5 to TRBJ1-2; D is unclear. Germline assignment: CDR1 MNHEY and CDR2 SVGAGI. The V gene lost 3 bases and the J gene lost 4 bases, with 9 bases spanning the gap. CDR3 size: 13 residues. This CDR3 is CASSYEQSYGYTF. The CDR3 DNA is TGTGCCAGCAGTTATGAACAGAGCTATGGCTACACCTTC.

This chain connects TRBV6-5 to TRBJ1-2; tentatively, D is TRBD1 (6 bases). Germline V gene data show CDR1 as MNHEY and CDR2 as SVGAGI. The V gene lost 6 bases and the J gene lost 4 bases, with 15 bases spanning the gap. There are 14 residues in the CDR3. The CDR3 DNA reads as TGTGCCAGCAGGGACAGCATACAGTTCTATGGCTACACCTTC. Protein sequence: CASRDSIQFYGYTF.

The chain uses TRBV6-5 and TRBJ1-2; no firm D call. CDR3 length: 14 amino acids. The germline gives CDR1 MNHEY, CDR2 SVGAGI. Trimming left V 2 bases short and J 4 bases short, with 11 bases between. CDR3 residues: CASSYGPSLYGYTF. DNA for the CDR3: TGTGCCAGCAGTTACGGCCCATCCCTCTATGGCTACACCTTC.

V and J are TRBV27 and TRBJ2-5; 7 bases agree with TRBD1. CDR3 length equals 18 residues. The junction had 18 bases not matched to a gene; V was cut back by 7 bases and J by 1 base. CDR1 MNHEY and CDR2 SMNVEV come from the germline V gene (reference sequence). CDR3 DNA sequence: TGTGCCAGCAATCTCGGGCCGCATCCAAGACAGGGCCAAGAGACCCAGTACTTC. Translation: CASNLGPHPRQGQETQYF.

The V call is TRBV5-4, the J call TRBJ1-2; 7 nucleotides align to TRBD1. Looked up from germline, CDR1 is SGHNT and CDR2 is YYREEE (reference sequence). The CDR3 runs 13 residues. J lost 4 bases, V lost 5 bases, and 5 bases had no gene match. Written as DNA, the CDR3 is TGTGCCAGCAGAGGGACAGCCCTCTATGGCTACACCTTC. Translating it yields CASRGTALYGYTF.

The CDR3 spells CASSSSLAGAYNEQFF. DNA for the CDR3: TGCGCCAGCAGCTCCTCCCTAGCGGGGGCCTACAATGAGCAGTTCTTC. The chain has TRBV4-1 and TRBJ2-1; 10 bases line up with TRBD2. With 5 bases clipped from V and 2 bases from J, the junction kept 6 bases outside the gene matches. The CDR3 is made up of 16 amino acids. Germline assignment: CDR1 MGHRA and CDR2 YSYEKL.

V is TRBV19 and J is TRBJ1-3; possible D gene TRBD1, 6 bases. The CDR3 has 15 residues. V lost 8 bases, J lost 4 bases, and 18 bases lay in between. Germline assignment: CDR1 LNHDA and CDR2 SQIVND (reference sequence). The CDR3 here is CASLDSPSSGNTIYF. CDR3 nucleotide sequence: TGTGCCAGTCTGGACAGTCCGTCCTCCGGAAACACCATATATTTT.

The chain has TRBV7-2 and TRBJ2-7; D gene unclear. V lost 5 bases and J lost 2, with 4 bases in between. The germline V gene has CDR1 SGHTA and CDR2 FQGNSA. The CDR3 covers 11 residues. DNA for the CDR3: TGTGCCAGCAGCCCAACCTACGAGCAGTACTTC. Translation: CASSPTYEQYF. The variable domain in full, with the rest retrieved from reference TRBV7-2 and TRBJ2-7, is GAGVSQSPSNKVTEKGKDVELRCDPISGHTALYWYRQSLGQGLEFLIYFQGNSAPDKSGLPSDRFSAERTGGSVSTLTIQRTQQEDSAVYLCASSPTYEQYFGPGTRLTVT.

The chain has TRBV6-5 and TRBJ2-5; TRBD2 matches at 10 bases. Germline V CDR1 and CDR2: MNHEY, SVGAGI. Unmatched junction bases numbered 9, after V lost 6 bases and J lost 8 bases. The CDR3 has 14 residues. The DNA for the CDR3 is TGTGCCAGCAGGGTCACGGCTAGCGGGGGTACCCAGTACTTC. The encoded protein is CASRVTASGGTQYF.

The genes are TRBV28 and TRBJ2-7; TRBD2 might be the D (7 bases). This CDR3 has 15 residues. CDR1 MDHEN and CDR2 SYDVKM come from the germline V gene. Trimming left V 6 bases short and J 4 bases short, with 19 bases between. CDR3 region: CASSSRGADGYEQYF. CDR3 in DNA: TGTGCCAGCAGCTCCCGGGGGGCGGACGGGTACGAGCAGTACTTC.

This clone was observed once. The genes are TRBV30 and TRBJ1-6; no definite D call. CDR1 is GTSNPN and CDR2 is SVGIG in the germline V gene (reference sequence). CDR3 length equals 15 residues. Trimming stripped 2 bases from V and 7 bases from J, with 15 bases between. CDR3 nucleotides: TGTGCCTGGAGTCCCCTACTGCAATTCAATTCACCCCTCCACTTT. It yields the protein CAWSPLLQFNSPLHF. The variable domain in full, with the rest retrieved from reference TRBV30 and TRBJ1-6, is SQTIHQWPATLVQPVGSPLSLECTVEGTSNPNLYWYRQAAGRGLQLLFYSVGIGQISSEVPQNLSASRPQDRQFILSSKKLLLSDSGFYLCAWSPLLQFNSPLHFGNGTRLTVT.

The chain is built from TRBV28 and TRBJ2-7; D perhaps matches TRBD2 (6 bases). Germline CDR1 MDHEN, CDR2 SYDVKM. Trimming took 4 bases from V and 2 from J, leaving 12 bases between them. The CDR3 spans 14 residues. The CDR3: CASSSPAGAYEQYF. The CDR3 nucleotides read TGTGCCAGCAGTTCGCCAGCGGGCGCCTACGAGCAGTACTTC.

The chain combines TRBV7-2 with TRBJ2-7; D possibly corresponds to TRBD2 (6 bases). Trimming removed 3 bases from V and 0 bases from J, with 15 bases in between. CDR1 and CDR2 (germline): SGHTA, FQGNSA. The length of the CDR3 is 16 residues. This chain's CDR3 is CASSFGSGPISYEQYF. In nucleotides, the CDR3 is TGTGCCAGCAGCTTTGGTAGCGGACCTATCTCCTACGAGCAGTACTTC.

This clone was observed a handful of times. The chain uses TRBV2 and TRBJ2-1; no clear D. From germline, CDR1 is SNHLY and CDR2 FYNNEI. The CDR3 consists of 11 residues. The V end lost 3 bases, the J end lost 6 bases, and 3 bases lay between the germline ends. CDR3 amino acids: CASSDINEQFF. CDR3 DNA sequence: TGTGCCAGCAGTGATATCAATGAGCAGTTCTTC. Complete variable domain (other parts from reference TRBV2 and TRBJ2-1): EPEVTQTPSHQVTQMGQEVILRCVPISNHLYFYWYRQILGQKVEFLVSFYNNEISEKSEIFDDQFSVERPDGSNFTLKIRSTKLEDSAMYFCASSDINEQFFGPGTRLTVL.

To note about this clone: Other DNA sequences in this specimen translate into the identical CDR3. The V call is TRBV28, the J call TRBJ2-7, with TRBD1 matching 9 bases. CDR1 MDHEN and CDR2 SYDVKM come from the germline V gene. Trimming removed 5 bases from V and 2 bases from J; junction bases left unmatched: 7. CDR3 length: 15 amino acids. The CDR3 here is CASSPTGGPTYEQYF. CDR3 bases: TGTGCCAGCAGTCCCACAGGGGGCCCCACCTACGAGCAGTACTTC.

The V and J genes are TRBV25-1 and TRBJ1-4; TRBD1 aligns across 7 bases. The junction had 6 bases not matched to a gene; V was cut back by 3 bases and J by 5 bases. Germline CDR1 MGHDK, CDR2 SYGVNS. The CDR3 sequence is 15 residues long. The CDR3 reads CASSDPGQLNEKLFF. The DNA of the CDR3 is TGTGCCAGCAGTGACCCGGGACAGCTGAATGAAAAACTGTTTTTT.

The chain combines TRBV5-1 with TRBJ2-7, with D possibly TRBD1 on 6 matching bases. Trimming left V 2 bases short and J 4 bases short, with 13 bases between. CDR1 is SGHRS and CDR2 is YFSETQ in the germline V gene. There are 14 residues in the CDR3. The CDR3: CASSFQGWAYEQYF. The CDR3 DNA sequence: TGCGCCAGCAGCTTCCAGGGGTGGGCATACGAGCAGTACTTC.

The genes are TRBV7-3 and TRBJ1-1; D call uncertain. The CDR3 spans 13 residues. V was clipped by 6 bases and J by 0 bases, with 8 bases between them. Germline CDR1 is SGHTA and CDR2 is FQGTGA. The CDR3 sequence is CASSSGMNTEAFF. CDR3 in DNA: TGTGCCAGCAGTTCGGGTATGAACACTGAAGCTTTCTTT.

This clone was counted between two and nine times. Here the CDR3 DNA reads TGTGCCAGCAGTAGCGGGGACTACAATGAGCAGTTCTTC. Translating it yields CASSSGDYNEQFF. The chain combines TRBV2 with TRBJ2-1; 7 nucleotides match TRBD2. CDR1 SNHLY and CDR2 FYNNEI come from the germline V gene. CDR3 size: 13 residues. J lost 3 bases, V lost 5 bases, and 1 base had no gene match. The full variable domain, with the rest looked up from reference TRBV2 and TRBJ2-1, is EPEVTQTPSHQVTQMGQEVILRCVPISNHLYFYWYRQILGQKVEFLVSFYNNEISEKSEIFDDQFSVERPDGSNFTLKIRSTKLEDSAMYFCASSSGDYNEQFFGPGTRLTVL.

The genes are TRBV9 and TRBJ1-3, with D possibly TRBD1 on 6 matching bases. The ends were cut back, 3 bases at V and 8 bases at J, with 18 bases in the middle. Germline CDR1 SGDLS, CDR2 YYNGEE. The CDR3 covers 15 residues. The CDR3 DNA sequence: TGTGCCAGCAGCGAGGGGGTTTCCGGTATAGACACCATATATTTT. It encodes CASSEGVSGIDTIYF.